The 17 T cell receptor beta chains given below trace back to one sample, sequenced in a study of post-analysis software for immune sequencing data. Study-wide findings and caveats: Patients had higher frequencies than controls of about five TRBV segments, including TRBV5-6, TRBV5-1 and TRBV20-1.

Unique molecular identifiers were present in the TCR beta cDNA libraries. In TCRdb, the PCR reads were re-called with MiXCR into one record per CDR3 protein. The sample lists roughly 700,000 distinct CDR3 sequences; 25% to 30% were seen once. These receptors' antigens are unknown. Sequencing was performed on blood. These receptors were taken from a girl aged 5-17 years with multiple sclerosis.

The chain employs TRBV4-1 and TRBJ1-4; 7 bases are a match to TRBD1. V gave up 3 bases and J gave up 7 bases; unmatched junction bases: 14. Germline lookup yields CDR1 MGHRA and CDR2 YSYEKL. The CDR3 runs to 17 residues. CDR3 nucleotide sequence: TGCGCCAGCAGCCAGGGGACAGTCCTGGGGATAGGTGAAAAACTGTTTTTT. Translated, it gives CASSQGTVLGIGEKLFF.

CDR3: CASSYERDTQYF. CDR3 nucleotide sequence: TGTGCCAGCAGTTATGAGCGCGATACGCAGTATTTT. The rearrangement uses TRBV6-6 and TRBJ2-3; D not certain. Trimming stripped 3 bases from V and 6 bases from J, with 7 bases between. CDR3 length: 12 amino acids. Germline CDR1 and CDR2: MNHNY and SVGAGI (reference sequence).

This clonotype came up a few times. V and J are TRBV7-2 and TRBJ2-7; 9 nucleotides agree with TRBD2. The V segment lost 5 bases and the J segment 5 bases; nucleotides outside the gene matches: 16. The CDR3 consists of 17 residues. Per germline, CDR1 SGHTA and CDR2 FQGNSA. CDR3: CASSRDRSLAGDDEQYF. In nucleotides, the CDR3 is TGTGCCAGCAGCCGGGACAGATCCTTAGCGGGAGACGACGAGCAGTACTTC.

The rearrangement links TRBV6-2 or TRBV6-3 to TRBJ2-1, with no clear D. Germline CDR1 and CDR2: MNHEY and SVGEGT. The CDR3 loop spans 13 amino acids. Trimming removed 2 bases from V and 7 bases from J, with 9 bases in between. The CDR3 DNA follows: TGTGCCAGCAGTTACCCCACCCGTAATGAGCAGTTCTTC. Translating gives CASSYPTRNEQFF.

The chain couples TRBV9 to TRBJ2-7; D is perhaps TRBD2 (5 bases). Per the germline V gene, CDR1 is SGDLS and CDR2 is YYNGEE. The CDR3 has 14 residues. V lost 4 bases and J lost 7, with 18 bases in between. The CDR3 protein is CASSTRPGSGEQYF. The DNA of the CDR3 is TGTGCCAGCAGCACCCGCCCGGGGTCGGGGGAGCAGTACTTC.

Many counts were recorded for this clonotype. This sequence joins TRBV29-1 and TRBJ2-1; perhaps TRBD2 as D (6 bases). The CDR3 has 18 amino acids. Germline V lookup: CDR1 SQVTM, CDR2 ANQGSEA. V was shortened by 6 bases and J by 7 bases, with 31 bases between the two germline ends. This CDR3 reads CSVALGSRGGDSSNEQFF. The CDR3 bases are TGCAGCGTGGCCTTGGGTTCTCGAGGCGGGGATAGTTCAAATGAGCAGTTCTTC.

This chain uses TRBV20-1 with TRBJ1-2; D gene unclear. The CDR3 is 14 amino acids. CDR1 and CDR2 from the germline V gene are DFQATT and SNEGSKA (reference sequence). Trimming took 6 bases from V and 1 from J, leaving 15 bases between them. The CDR3 here is CSAVDRARNYGYTF. The CDR3 region has the DNA TGCAGTGCCGTGGATAGGGCTCGTAACTATGGCTACACCTTC.

The chain has TRBV7-9 and TRBJ1-1; D is ambiguous. Trimming left V 2 bases short and J 8 bases short, with 15 bases between. Germline V gene sequence: CDR1 SEHNR, CDR2 FQNEAQ (reference sequence). The CDR3 is 14 residues long. The CDR3 region has the DNA TGTGCCAGCAGCTTAATCGGGAAAGCCGCAGAAGCTTTCTTT. It specifies CASSLIGKAAEAFF.

V is TRBV20-1 and J is TRBJ2-1; D perhaps matches TRBD2 (6 bases). The CDR3 sequence is 13 residues long. Trimming removed 5 bases from V and 7 bases from J, with 15 bases in between. Germline V gene data show CDR1 as DFQATT and CDR2 as SNEGSKA (reference sequence). CDR3 DNA: TGCAGTGCTCCGGGACTCTGGGGGAATGAGCAGTTCTTC. This codes for CSAPGLWGNEQFF.

The table lists this clonotype with many counts. The rearrangement links TRBV6-2 or TRBV6-3 to TRBJ2-1; D remains ambiguous. Per the germline V gene, CDR1 is MNHEY and CDR2 is SVGEGT. This CDR3 comprises 13 residues. Trimming shortened V by 2 bases and J by 9 bases, and 11 bases separated the two germline ends. The CDR3 region has the DNA TGTGCCAGCAGTTACGTGCTTTATGGTGAGCAGTTCTTC. This sequence encodes CASSYVLYGEQFF.

This clonotype was counted only a few times. The J gene is TRBJ1-2, the V gene TRBV24-1, with TRBD1 as a possible D gene (5 bases). Trimming removed 1 base from V and 4 bases from J, with 9 bases in between. The CDR3 spans 14 residues. Germline V gene lookup returns CDR1 KGHDR and CDR2 SFDVKD. CDR3 DNA sequence: TGTGCCACCAGTGATTTATCGACAGCCTATGGCTACACCTTC. This gives the protein CATSDLSTAYGYTF.

The CDR3 here is CASPLQGRGTQYF. The CDR3 region has the DNA TGTGCCAGCCCCTTACAGGGGCGAGGTACGCAGTATTTT. The chain combines TRBV2 with TRBJ2-3; 7 bases fit TRBD1. The CDR3 totals 13 residues. The trim removed 8 bases at V and 8 bases at J, leaving 10 bases unmatched. The V gene's germline CDR1 is SNHLY and CDR2 FYNNEI.

The chain joins TRBV6-6 to TRBJ2-7, with D perhaps TRBD2 (5 bases). Germline-derived CDR1 and CDR2 are MNHNY and SVGAGI (reference sequence). The length of the CDR3 is 11 residues. The ends were cut back, 7 bases at V and 7 bases at J, with 11 bases in the middle. CDR3 residues: CASNMGREQYF. The CDR3 nucleotides are TGTGCCAGCAATATGGGGAGAGAGCAGTACTTC.

This clonotype has just a few counts. V is TRBV13 and J is TRBJ2-3, with D possibly TRBD1 on 5 matching bases. Germline values: CDR1 PRHDT, CDR2 FYEKMQ (reference sequence). Between the trimmed V and J ends, which lost 5 bases and 6 bases, there was a span of 21 bases. The CDR3 consists of 16 residues. The CDR3 nucleotides are TGTGCCAGCAGCGCGAGACAGATCTACCCTGGGGATACGCAGTATTTT. As protein: CASSARQIYPGDTQYF.

This clonotype came up many times. The rearrangement joins TRBV20-1 to TRBJ2-3; TRBD1 might be the D (6 bases). The CDR3 length is 13 residues. V was shortened by 6 bases and J by 1 base, with 11 bases between the two germline ends. The V gene's germline CDR1 is DFQATT and CDR2 SNEGSKA (reference sequence). The CDR3 DNA reads TGCAGTGCGCCAGGGGATGGCACAGATACGCAGTATTTT. Its protein product is CSAPGDGTDTQYF.

This clonotype was recorded only once. Here the CDR3 omits its conserved ending phenylalanine or tryptophan, so a read error is the likely source. The genes are TRBV4-1 and TRBJ2-3; 9 bases are a match to TRBD2. Germline V lookup: CDR1 MGHRA, CDR2 YSYEKL. After removal of 3 bases from V and 2 bases from J, the junction contained 9 bases not matched to a gene. This CDR3 is 17 amino acids long. CDR3 region: CASSQTLCGRVTDTQYL. The CDR3 bases are TGCGCCAGCAGCCAGACCCTATGCGGGAGGGTCACAGATACGCAGTATTTA.

At least ten counts were recorded for this clonotype. The chain joins TRBV20-1 to TRBJ2-5; TRBD2 matches 7 bases. The germline V gene encodes CDR1 DFQATT and CDR2 SNEGSKA (reference sequence). This CDR3 is 13 amino acids long. V lost 6 bases, J lost 5 bases, and 9 bases stayed unmatched. The CDR3 loop is CSAPFSGGETQYF. For the CDR3, the DNA is TGCAGTGCCCCCTTCTCCGGGGGGGAGACCCAGTACTTC.